Listed below are T cell receptor beta chains from one sample, sequenced in a study of regulatory T cells in long-lasting Graves disease. TCRdb itself ran the multiplex PCR reads through MiXCR, one entry per CDR3 protein. The repertoire has 300,000 to 350,000 distinct CDR3 sequences, around a fifth of them found once; the top ten carry less than 35%. The material was peripheral blood mononuclear cells (PBMCs), obtained when the disease was refractory, from a patient treated with antithyroid drugs. The receptors shown here come from a female donor with Graves disease. Both conserved end residues are part of each CDR3. Fields, in order: D gene, V gene, clone size, J gene, CDR3 protein, CDR3 DNA. The D gene is left open where the match is weak. Size is stated for part of the rows, as once, few or many counts, or as a class when the clone is expanded.

D gene: TRBD1
V gene: TRBV24-1
clone size: -
J gene: TRBJ2-7
CDR3 protein: CATSSDRVHEQYF
CDR3 DNA: TGTGCCACCAGTTCCGACAGGGTCCACGAGCAGTACTTC

D gene: -
V gene: TRBV19
clone size: few
J gene: TRBJ2-7
CDR3 protein: CASSMGRRGTYEQYF
CDR3 DNA: TGTGCCAGTAGTATGGGGCGGAGGGGAACCTACGAGCAGTACTTC

D gene: -
V gene: TRBV7-2
clone size: many
J gene: TRBJ1-1
CDR3 protein: CASTPPGRNTEAFF
CDR3 DNA: TGTGCCAGCACCCCTCCCGGGCGGAACACTGAAGCTTTCTTT

D gene: -
V gene: TRBV12-3/TRBV12-4
clone size: -
J gene: TRBJ2-3
CDR3 protein: CASRGDFGDTQYF
CDR3 DNA: TGTGCCAGCAGGGGGGACTTTGGAGATACGCAGTATTTT

D gene: TRBD1
V gene: TRBV27
clone size: many
J gene: TRBJ1-1
CDR3 protein: CASSSLTGGFEAFF
CDR3 DNA: TGTGCCAGCAGTAGCCTGACAGGGGGCTTTGAAGCTTTCTTT

D gene: -
V gene: TRBV29-1
clone size: few
J gene: TRBJ2-2
CDR3 protein: CSVGLARTGELFF
CDR3 DNA: TGCAGCGTTGGGCTAGCGCGGACCGGGGAGCTGTTTTTT

D gene: -
V gene: TRBV3-1
clone size: many
J gene: TRBJ2-4
CDR3 protein: CASSQDLSSSRGNIQYF
CDR3 DNA: TGTGCCAGCAGCCAAGATCTTAGTAGCTCGAGGGGAAACATTCAGTACTTC

D gene: -
V gene: TRBV5-1
clone size: -
J gene: TRBJ2-5
CDR3 protein: CASSLGVTGQETQYF
CDR3 DNA: TGCGCCAGCAGCTTGGGTGTCACAGGTCAAGAGACCCAGTACTTC

D gene: TRBD1
V gene: TRBV12-3/TRBV12-4
clone size: -
J gene: TRBJ1-5
CDR3 protein: CASSPHRGLYSNQPQHF
CDR3 DNA: TGTGCCAGCAGTCCGCACAGGGGATTGTATAGCAATCAGCCCCAGCATTTT

D gene: -
V gene: TRBV2
clone size: many
J gene: TRBJ1-4
CDR3 protein: CASAGHPLGEKLFF
CDR3 DNA: TGTGCCAGCGCCGGACACCCTTTGGGCGAAAAACTGTTTTTT

D gene: -
V gene: TRBV28
clone size: many
J gene: TRBJ1-1
CDR3 protein: CASSFPMNTEAFF
CDR3 DNA: TGTGCCAGCAGTTTTCCTATGAACACTGAAGCTTTCTTT

D gene: -
V gene: TRBV5-1
clone size: -
J gene: TRBJ1-6
CDR3 protein: CASSLAEVRDSPLHF
CDR3 DNA: TGCGCCAGCAGCTTGGCCGAAGTTCGAGATTCACCCCTCCACTTT